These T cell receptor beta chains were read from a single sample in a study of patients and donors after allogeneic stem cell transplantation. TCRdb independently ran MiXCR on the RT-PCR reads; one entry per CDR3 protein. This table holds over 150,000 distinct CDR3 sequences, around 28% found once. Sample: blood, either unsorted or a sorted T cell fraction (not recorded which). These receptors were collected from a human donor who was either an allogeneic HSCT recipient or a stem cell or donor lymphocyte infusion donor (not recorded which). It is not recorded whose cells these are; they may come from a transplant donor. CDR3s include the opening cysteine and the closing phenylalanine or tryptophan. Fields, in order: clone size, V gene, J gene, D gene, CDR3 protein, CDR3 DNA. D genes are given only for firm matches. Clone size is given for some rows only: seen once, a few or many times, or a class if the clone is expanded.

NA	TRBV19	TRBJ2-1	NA	CASSKGPGLYNEQFF	TGTGCCAGTAGTAAGGGCCCGGGGCTATACAATGAGCAGTTCTTC
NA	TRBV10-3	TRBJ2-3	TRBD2	CAIRPGLAGTSTDTQYF	TGTGCCATCAGGCCGGGACTAGCGGGTACTAGCACAGATACGCAGTATTTT
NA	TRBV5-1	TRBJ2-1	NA	CASSLPGNRLEQFF	TGCGCCAGCAGCTTGCCTGGGAATCGGCTGGAGCAGTTCTTC
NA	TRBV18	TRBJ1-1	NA	CASSLMTGNTEAFF	TGTGCCAGCTCTCTAATGACAGGGAACACTGAAGCTTTCTTT
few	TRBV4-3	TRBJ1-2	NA	CASSQEWQTANYGYTF	TGCGCCAGCAGCCAAGAATGGCAGACTGCTAACTATGGCTACACCTTC
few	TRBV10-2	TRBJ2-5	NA	CASSERGQETQYF	TGCGCCAGCAGCGAACGGGGCCAAGAGACCCAGTACTTC
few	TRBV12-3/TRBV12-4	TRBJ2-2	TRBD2	CASSYGLGSTGELFF	TGTGCCAGCAGTTACGGACTAGGGAGCACCGGGGAGCTGTTTTTT
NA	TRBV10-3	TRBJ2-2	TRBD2	CAISRLAENTGELFF	TGTGCCATCAGTCGGCTAGCGGAGAACACCGGGGAGCTGTTTTTT
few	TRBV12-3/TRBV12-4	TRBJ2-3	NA	CASSWGGAGDTQYF	TGTGCCAGCAGTTGGGGGGGGGCTGGAGATACGCAGTATTTT
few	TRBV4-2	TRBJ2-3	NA	CASSQGVQRSSTDTQYF	TGTGCCAGCAGCCAAGGGGTTCAGCGGAGTAGCACAGATACGCAGTATTTT
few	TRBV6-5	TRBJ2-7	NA	CASSYSRQGPSYEQYF	TGTGCCAGCAGTTACTCACGGCAGGGCCCCTCCTACGAGCAGTACTTC
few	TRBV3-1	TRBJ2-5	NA	CASSQDSASQETQYF	TGTGCCAGCAGCCAAGATTCGGCCAGCCAAGAGACCCAGTACTTC
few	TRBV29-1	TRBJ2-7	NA	CSVGTDNSYEQYF	TGCAGCGTTGGGACAGATAATTCCTACGAGCAGTACTTC
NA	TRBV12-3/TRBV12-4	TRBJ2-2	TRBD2	CASSYGLANWELFF	TGTGCCAGCAGCTATGGACTAGCTAATTGGGAGCTGTTTTTT
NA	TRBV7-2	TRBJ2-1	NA	CASSPIYNEQFF	TGTGCCAGCAGCCCAATTTACAATGAGCAGTTCTTC
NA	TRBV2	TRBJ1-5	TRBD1	CASGTGREQPQHF	TGTGCCAGCGGGACAGGGCGTGAGCAGCCCCAGCATTTT
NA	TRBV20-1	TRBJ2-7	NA	CSVKRTGPIYEQYF	TGCAGTGTTAAAAGGACTGGCCCGATCTACGAGCAGTACTTC
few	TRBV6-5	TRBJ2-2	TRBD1	CASSARDREVGELFF	TGTGCCAGCAGTGCCCGGGACAGGGAAGTCGGGGAGCTGTTTTTT
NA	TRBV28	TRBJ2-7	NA	CASSLRGAPRGEQYF	TGTGCCAGCAGTTTAAGGGGCGCGCCGAGGGGGGAGCAGTACTTC
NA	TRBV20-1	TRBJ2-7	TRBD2	CSAPLAGASLREQYF	TGCAGTGCGCCTCTAGCGGGAGCATCACTACGAGAGCAGTACTTC
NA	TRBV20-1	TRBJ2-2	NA	CSASSRLEVEGELFF	TGCAGTGCTAGTTCCCGACTAGAGGTAGAAGGGGAGCTGTTTTTT
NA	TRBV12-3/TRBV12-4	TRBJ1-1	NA	CASSLHYPGYTEAFF	TGTGCCAGCAGTTTACATTATCCGGGGTACACTGAAGCTTTCTTT
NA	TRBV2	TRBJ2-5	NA	CASSEFEGETQYF	TGTGCCAGCAGTGAATTTGAAGGGGAGACCCAGTACTTC
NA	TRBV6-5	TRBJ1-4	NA	CASSLEGINEKLFF	TGTGCCAGCAGTCTCGAGGGAATTAATGAAAAACTGTTTTTT
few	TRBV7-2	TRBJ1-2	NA	CASSFDDRNYGYTF	TGTGCCAGCAGCTTTGACGACAGAAACTATGGCTACACCTTC
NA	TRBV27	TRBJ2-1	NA	CASNLRQSGEQFF	TGTGCCAGCAACCTAAGGCAATCGGGTGAGCAGTTCTTC
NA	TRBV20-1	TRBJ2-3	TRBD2	CSAFPKREGRNTDTQYF	TGCAGTGCTTTCCCTAAGCGGGAGGGCCGAAACACAGATACGCAGTATTTT
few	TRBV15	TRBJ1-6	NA	CATRRPSVLGSPLHF	TGTGCCACCAGAAGACCCAGTGTTTTGGGATCACCCCTCCACTTT
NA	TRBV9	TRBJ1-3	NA	CASSVMDSGNTIYF	TGTGCCAGCAGCGTAATGGACTCTGGAAACACCATATATTTT
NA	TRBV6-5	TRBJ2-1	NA	CASSPGTSPHNEQFF	TGTGCCAGCAGCCCCGGGACTTCTCCGCACAATGAGCAGTTCTTC
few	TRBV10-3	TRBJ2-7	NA	CAISESGVGSYEQYF	TGTGCCATCAGTGAGTCGGGGGTCGGGTCCTACGAGCAGTACTTC
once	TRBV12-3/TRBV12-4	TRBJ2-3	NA	CASSLANRDTQYF	TGTGCCAGCAGTTTAGCGAACAGAGATACGCAGTATTTT
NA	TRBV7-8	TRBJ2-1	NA	CASSLARGTNNEQFF	TGTGCCAGCAGCTTAGCCCGGGGAACTAACAATGAGCAGTTCTTC
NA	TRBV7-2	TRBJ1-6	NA	CASSLDRWAGHSPLHF	TGTGCCAGCAGCTTAGACCGGTGGGCAGGCCATTCACCCCTCCACTTT
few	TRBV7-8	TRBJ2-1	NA	CASSSTLVAHEQFF	TGTGCCAGCAGCTCTACCCTGGTAGCTCATGAGCAGTTCTTC
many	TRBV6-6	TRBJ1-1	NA	CASSYAGNTEAFF	TGTGCCAGCAGTTACGCGGGAAACACTGAAGCTTTCTTT
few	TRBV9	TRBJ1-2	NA	CASSVGGSLFDYGYTF	TGTGCCAGCAGCGTAGGCGGCAGCCTTTTCGACTATGGCTACACCTTC
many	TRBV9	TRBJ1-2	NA	CASSVDTYGYTF	TGTGCCAGCAGCGTAGACACCTATGGCTACACCTTC
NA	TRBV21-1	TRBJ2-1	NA	CASSKDNAGGHNEQFF	TGTGCCAGCAGCAAAGATAACGCGGGAGGACACAATGAGCAGTTCTTC
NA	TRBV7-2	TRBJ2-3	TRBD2	CASSLLAGGPVDTQYF	TGTGCCAGCAGCTTACTAGCGGGAGGGCCGGTAGATACGCAGTATTTT
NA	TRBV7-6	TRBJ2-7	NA	CASSLLTEQYF	TGTGCCAGCAGCTTACTCACAGAGCAGTACTTC
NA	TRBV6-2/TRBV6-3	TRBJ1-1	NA	CASSLRAANTEAFF	TGTGCCAGCAGCCTAAGGGCGGCGAACACTGAAGCTTTCTTT
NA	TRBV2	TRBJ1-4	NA	CASSRATNEKLFF	TGTGCCAGTAGTCGGGCTACTAATGAAAAACTGTTTTTT
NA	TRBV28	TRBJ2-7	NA	CASSLPGSSYEQYF	TGTGCCAGCAGTCTCCCAGGGTCCTCCTACGAGCAGTACTTC
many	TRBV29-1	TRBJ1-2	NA	CSVGGARPGYTF	TGCAGCGTTGGAGGAGCTCGTCCTGGCTACACCTTC
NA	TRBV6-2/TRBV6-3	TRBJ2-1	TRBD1	CASSLTTGFYNEQFF	TGTGCCAGCAGCCTAACGACAGGGTTTTACAATGAGCAGTTCTTC
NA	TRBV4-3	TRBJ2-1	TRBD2	CASSQFTGLADNEQFF	TGCGCCAGCAGCCAATTTACGGGGCTAGCGGACAATGAGCAGTTCTTC
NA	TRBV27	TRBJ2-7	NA	CASSLSGLNYEQYF	TGTGCCAGCAGTTTAAGCGGGCTTAACTACGAGCAGTACTTC
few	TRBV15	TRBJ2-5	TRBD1	CATSRTGGLGETQYF	TGTGCCACCAGCAGGACAGGGGGCCTGGGAGAGACCCAGTACTTC